A selection of T cell receptor beta chains follows, all from one sample in a study of shared clonotypes between healthy human individuals. Clones were read by immunoSEQ multiplex PCR, and TCRdb kept only the in-frame ones, dropping some. The sample gives under 2,000,000 clones, approximately 95% of which show up once; roughly 1.2% is in the top ten. The sequencing input was naive CD8+ T cells sorted from blood. The origin of the receptors is a man between 18 and 35 years old in good health. Each CDR3 is given with its conserved first and last residue. Where a row states a size, it is once, few, many or the class of an expanded clone; other rows omit it.

j_call	v_call	clone_size	cdr3_aa
TRBJ1-5	TRBV4-1	.	CASSQNVDLTANQPQHF
TRBJ2-7	TRBV4-3	.	CASSQETTGYEQYF
TRBJ1-1	TRBV5-6	.	CASSSEGGNTEAFF
TRBJ2-5	TRBV2	few	CASSEEIPGLAGDETQYF
TRBJ1-2	TRBV19	.	CASSGRDRGIYGYTF
TRBJ2-3	TRBV6-5	.	CASSYSGGRTDTQYF
TRBJ2-5	TRBV2	.	CATRTSARQETQYF
TRBJ2-7	TRBV4-1	.	CASSQGRGLTYEQYF
TRBJ1-1	TRBV7-2	.	CASSLFTDEAFF
TRBJ1-6	TRBV4-1	.	CASSQDPGRNNSPLHF
TRBJ2-1	TRBV27	.	CASSLLGGDDEQFF
TRBJ2-4	TRBV2	.	CASSERSVVLAKNIQYF
TRBJ2-7	TRBV6-1	.	CASSPYYEQYF
TRBJ1-4	TRBV4-1	.	CASSQDVARGSGEKLFF
TRBJ2-2	TRBV18	.	CASSPFKAGVNTGELFF
TRBJ2-6	TRBV9	.	CASSVPLYSGANVLTF
TRBJ2-4	TRBV15	.	CATSPSAGGYIQYF
TRBJ1-5	TRBV27	.	CASSLGDRVGNQPQHF
TRBJ1-4	TRBV7-9	.	CASSPWDRGPNEKLFF
TRBJ1-6	TRBV19	.	CASSGQGGGNSPLHF
TRBJ2-7	TRBV7-9	.	CASSSVAGDSYEQYF
TRBJ2-3	TRBV5-1	.	CASSLEVRGSTTSTDTQYF
TRBJ2-1	TRBV6-5	.	CASSYRDYNEQFF
TRBJ2-5	TRBV11-2	.	CASSSFRFMQETQYF
TRBJ1-4	TRBV5-1	.	CASTLLGPGEKLFF
TRBJ2-3	TRBV9	.	CASSVMGGTDTQYF
TRBJ2-2	TRBV7-8	.	CASSIPRTGEAGGLGTGELFF
TRBJ1-2	TRBV2	once	CASTQGGDGFGYTF
TRBJ2-6	TRBV2	.	CASSDEVGFSGANVLTF
TRBJ2-5	TRBV11-2	.	CASSLVGLAGGLETQYF
TRBJ2-5	TRBV30	.	CAWSSSHRGLETQYF
TRBJ2-1	TRBV27	.	CASSLSGQWEQFF
TRBJ1-6	TRBV12-1	.	CASSFAPRACWAYNSPLHF
TRBJ2-2	TRBV6-5	.	CASSYSQRGELFF
TRBJ2-2	TRBV7-9	.	CASSVSGNTGELFF
TRBJ2-1	TRBV7-8	.	CASSEVVSRPDNNEQFF
TRBJ2-1	TRBV7-9	.	CASSSDRENYNEQFF
TRBJ2-1	TRBV4-3	once	CASSQVWGAEGDYPNNEQFF
TRBJ2-7	TRBV5-1	.	CASRPPMGYEQYF
TRBJ1-3	TRBV7-9	.	CASSYGERPGNTIYF
TRBJ1-1	TRBV6-1	once	CASSLTVNTEAFF